A single sample is the source of the 2 T cell receptor beta chains below, sequenced in a study of blood T cell repertoires in COVID-19. Sequenced by immunoSEQ multiplex PCR; TCRdb stores in-frame clones only, minus some. Of roughly 300,000 clones in the sample, more than 70% are singletons; the top ten hold less than 9.5%. Sequenced sample: peripheral blood. These receptors came from a woman in her fifties or sixties who had recovered from COVID-19.

This clone turned up a few times. The chain uses TRBV4-2 and TRBJ2-7; TRBD2 agrees at 9 bases. CDR1 and CDR2 (germline): LGHNA, YNFKEQ. The CDR3 extends over 15 amino acids. The trim removed 0 bases at V and 7 bases at J, leaving 7 bases unmatched. The CDR3 DNA sequence: TGTGCCAGCAGCCAAGATCTTCGCGGGAGGGCGGAGCAGTACTTC. This translates into CASSQDLRGRAEQYF.

This clone was recorded a few times. The chain couples TRBV19 to TRBJ2-5, with a possible D match to TRBD2 (5 bases). Trimming cost V 4 bases and J 6 bases, with 18 bases left between them. Germline-derived CDR1 and CDR2 are LNHDA and SQIVND (reference sequence). The CDR3 covers 15 residues. CDR3 loop: CASSTVGFGGKTQYF. In DNA form, the CDR3 reads TGTGCCAGTAGTACTGTGGGGTTTGGAGGAAAGACCCAGTACTTC.